This entry lists 16 T cell receptor beta chains sequenced from one sample in a study. In TCRdb, the 5' RACE reads were re-called with MiXCR into one record per CDR3 protein. Of 40,000 to 55,000 distinct CDR3 sequences listed, 22% are singletons. Treg sorting used a CD4+CD25+CD127-/low gate. The sequenced sample consisted of Tregs sorted from a lymph node. These receptors all come from a female donor with breast cancer.

The rearrangement joins TRBV4-1 to TRBJ2-3; maybe TRBD1 (6 bases). CDR1 and CDR2 from the germline V gene are MGHRA and YSYEKL. V dropped 3 bases and J dropped 3 bases, with 13 bases sitting between them. The CDR3 runs 15 residues. This CDR3 reads CASSHRDTLTDTQYF. The CDR3 region has the DNA TGCGCCAGCAGCCACCGGGACACTCTAACAGATACGCAGTATTTT.

This clonotype was detected a few times. One junction end does not reproduce the germline sequence, and a read error may be involved. The V and J genes are TRBV14 and TRBJ1-6; TRBD1 matches 12 bases. The CDR3 has 15 amino acids. The germline V gene encodes CDR1 SGHDN and CDR2 FVKESK. This CDR3 is CASRASGQGASPPHF. The CDR3 nucleotides are TGTGCCAGCAGAGCATCGGGACAGGGGGCATCACCCCCCCACTTT. The full variable domain, completed using reference TRBV14 and TRBJ1-6, is EAGVTQFPSHSVIEKGQTVTLRCDPISGHDNLYWYRRVMGKEIKFLLHFVKESKQDESGMPNNRFLAERTGGTYSTLKVQPAELEDSGVYFCASRASGQGASPPHFGNGTRLTVT.

This clonotype was seen many times. This rearrangement joins TRBV29-1 to TRBJ2-5; no firm D call. Per the germline V gene, CDR1 is SQVTM and CDR2 is ANQGSEA. Trimming shortened V by 2 bases and J by 9 bases, and 19 bases separated the two germline ends. The CDR3 is 14 residues long. CDR3 sequence: CSVESLLPDLAQYF. As DNA, the CDR3 is TGCAGCGTTGAAAGCCTTCTCCCCGATCTGGCCCAGTACTTC. Supplemented by reference TRBV29-1 and TRBJ2-5, the full variable domain reads SAVISQKPSRDICQRGTSLTIQCQVDSQVTMMFWYRQQPGQSLTLIATANQGSEATYESGFVIDKFPISRPNLTFSTLTVSNMSPEDSSIYLCSVESLLPDLAQYFGPGTRLLVL.

This clonotype was recorded many times. The J gene is TRBJ2-1, the V gene TRBV7-9; D may correspond to TRBD1 or TRBD2 (5 bases each). This CDR3 has 16 residues. Germline V CDR1 and CDR2: SEHNR, FQNEAQ (reference sequence). Trimming left V 1 base short and J 5 bases short, with 15 bases between. Here the CDR3 DNA reads TGTGCCAGCAGCTTAGGGATCGGGACCCTCGACAATGAGCAGTTCTTC. This codes for CASSLGIGTLDNEQFF.

The V and J genes are TRBV3-1 and TRBJ2-5; D ambiguous. The V end lost 2 bases, the J end lost 5 bases, and 9 bases lay between the germline ends. The CDR3 length is 13 residues. Germline lookup yields CDR1 LGHDT and CDR2 YNNKEL (reference sequence). The CDR3 spells CASSQNEGETQYF. The CDR3 region has the DNA TGTGCCAGCAGCCAAAATGAAGGGGAGACCCAGTACTTC.

This clonotype was seen a handful of times. The chain carries TRBV7-9 and TRBJ2-1; the match to TRBD2 covers 7 bases. V lost 4 bases and J lost 0; bases outside the gene matches: 6. The length of the CDR3 is 16 residues. Looked up from germline, CDR1 is SEHNR and CDR2 is FQNEAQ (reference sequence). The CDR3, as DNA: TGTGCCAGCAGCTCGACCGGGACTACCTCCTACAATGAGCAGTTCTTC. It specifies CASSSTGTTSYNEQFF. Together with reference TRBV7-9 and TRBJ2-1, the CDR3 gives the full variable domain: DTGVSQNPRHKITKRGQNVTFRCDPISEHNRLYWYRQTLGQGPEFLTYFQNEAQLEKSRLLSDRFSAERPKGSFSTLEIQRTEQGDSAMYLCASSSTGTTSYNEQFFGPGTRLTVL.

In its sample, this clonotype ranks as medium-sized. The rearrangement uses TRBV5-5 and TRBJ1-1, with TRBD1 matching 11 bases. Germline V gives CDR1 SGHKS, CDR2 YYEKEE (reference sequence). The V gene end was trimmed by 4 bases and the J gene end by 4 bases; junction bases not matched to a gene: 9. The CDR3 is made up of 16 amino acids. The CDR3 bases are TGTGCCAGCAGCCACATACCGGGACAGGGGGGCACTGAAGCTTTCTTT. It specifies CASSHIPGQGGTEAFF.

Many counts were recorded for this clonotype. V usage is TRBV29-1 and J usage is TRBJ1-1, with a weak D call TRBD1 (5 bases). Germline V CDR1 and CDR2: SQVTM, ANQGSEA. The CDR3 loop spans 14 amino acids. V dropped 5 bases and J dropped 4 bases, with 17 bases sitting between them. The chain's CDR3 is CSVPQSRGSTEAFF. DNA for the CDR3: TGCAGCGTTCCCCAATCTCGGGGGTCCACTGAAGCTTTCTTT.

This clonotype was observed a single time. The V gene is TRBV6-1, the J gene TRBJ1-1, with TRBD1 identical over 8 bases. The germline CDR1 and CDR2 sequences are MNHNS and SASEGT. The CDR3 has 16 residues. Losses at the gene ends were 3 bases for V and 5 bases for J; bases not matched to a gene: 11. The CDR3 sequence is CASSEKYRQGSTEAFF. The CDR3, as DNA: TGTGCCAGCAGTGAGAAGTACAGACAGGGGAGTACTGAAGCTTTCTTT.

This clonotype has a handful of counts. The CDR3 DNA reads TGTGCCAGCTCACCCGGACAGTCGGTCGGGGAGCTGTTTTTT. Protein: CASSPGQSVGELFF. V gene TRBV18 combines with J gene TRBJ2-2; TRBD1 might be the D (6 bases). The V gene lost 3 bases and the J gene lost 7 bases, with 12 bases spanning the gap. Germline V gives CDR1 KGHSH, CDR2 LQKENI. The CDR3 totals 14 residues.

This clonotype showed up just once. In this CDR3 the conserved last residue, phenylalanine or tryptophan, is missing, so a read error is likely. This chain links TRBV20-1 with TRBJ1-1; D remains ambiguous. The germline CDR1 and CDR2 sequences are DFQATT and SNEGSKA (reference sequence). This CDR3 is built from 14 residues. Trimming stripped 2 bases from V and 0 bases from J, with 10 bases between. The CDR3 DNA reads TGCAGTGCTAGATGGGTTAGCCTGAACACTGAAGCTTTCTCT. Translated, it gives CSARWVSLNTEAFS.

This clonotype was found a few times. The chain has TRBV6-1 and TRBJ1-2, with D uncertain. Germline lookup yields CDR1 MNHNS and CDR2 SASEGT. V was pared by 1 base and J by 5 bases, with 8 bases between. The CDR3 length is 13 residues. CDR3 region: CASSEEYGYGYTF. The CDR3 DNA follows: TGTGCCAGCAGTGAAGAGTATGGGTATGGCTACACCTTC.

The CDR3 DNA reads TGCGCCAGCACCGAGACAGGGCACTACGAGCAGTACTTC. Residues: CASTETGHYEQYF. This chain links TRBV5-1 with TRBJ2-7, with 7 bases lining up with TRBD1. Trimming took 6 bases from V and 3 from J; bases not matched to a gene: 6. This CDR3 spans 13 amino acids. Germline V lookup: CDR1 SGHRS, CDR2 YFSETQ. The complete variable domain, with remaining parts taken from reference TRBV5-1 and TRBJ2-7, reads KAGVTQTPRYLIKTRGQQVTLSCSPISGHRSVSWYQQTPGQGLQFLFEYFSETQRNKGNFPGRFSGRQFSNSRSEMNVSTLELGDSALYLCASTETGHYEQYFGPGTRLTVT.

This clonotype has a count of ten or more. The chain combines TRBV4-2 with TRBJ2-3, with TRBD2 identical over 9 bases. The CDR3 sequence is 16 residues long. CDR1 is LGHNA, CDR2 YNFKEQ, per germline. V shed 1 base and J 3 bases; nucleotides not matched to a gene: 5. The CDR3 nucleotides are TGTGCCAGCAGCCAAGTAGTAGCGGGAGATACAGATACGCAGTATTTT. Protein sequence: CASSQVVAGDTDTQYF.

On this clonotype: The germline gene is not matched at one end of the junction; a read error may be the cause. The chain joins TRBV12-3 or TRBV12-4 to TRBJ1-1; D gene unclear. The CDR3 has 15 residues. CDR3 residues: CAGSLVRARGTEAFF. As DNA, the CDR3 is TGTGCCGGCAGTTTAGTGAGGGCGCGGGGCACTGAAGCTTTCTTT.

This clonotype was picked up a small number of times. V usage is TRBV3-1 and J usage is TRBJ2-7; D unclear. In germline, CDR1 is LGHDT, CDR2 YNNKEL (reference sequence). Trimming took 3 bases from V and 3 from J, leaving 3 bases between them. The CDR3 covers 11 residues. CDR3 in DNA: TGTGCCAGCAGCCACCGCTACGAGCAGTACTTC. As protein: CASSHRYEQYF.